Below, one TCR beta chain is given with its context. The definition of stable Graves' hyperthyroidism was no ophthalmopathy progression within 18 months. Clinical symptoms, serum thyroxine, TRAb, thyroid ultrasound and orbital computed tomography established diagnosis. PBMCs were collected from a roughly 10 ml volume of fresh peripheral blood. These data belong to a study of T cells in Graves' hyperthyroidism and ophthalmopathy. The CDR3 is 14 amino acids. Trimming cost V 4 bases and J 2 bases, with 12 bases left between them. The germline gives CDR1 KGHSH, CDR2 LQKENI. The TCR beta CDR3 regions underwent amplification using RNA transcripts as the source. HTBI primers were employed in a first-round RT-PCR of the TCR CDR3. TCRdb recomputed calls from the multiplex PCR reads with MiXCR, one row per CDR3 protein. The sample gives hundreds of thousands of distinct CDR3 sequences, roughly 37% of which show up once; more than 7% is in the top ten.

The sequencing input was blood. The sequence came from a man aged 18 to 35 with Graves' hyperthyroidism. The gene calls are TRBV18 and TRBJ2-7; no definite D call. This CDR3 reads CASSQGPSPYEQYF. The CDR3 DNA sequence: TGTGCCAGCTCACAAGGACCGAGTCCCTACGAGCAGTACTTC.